This T cell receptor (beta chain) was documented in a study of cytomegalovirus exposure and HLA in healthy donors. General study points: It was reportedly the case that the classifier diagnosed cytomegalovirus status with high specificity and sensitivity. CMV antigen specificity was confirmed in vitro for three CMV-associated chains.

V gave up 4 bases and J gave up 8 bases; unmatched junction bases: 6. CDR1 and CDR2 (germline): SGHTA, FQGNSA. This CDR3 region has 13 residues. 60 Vbeta and 13 Jbeta primers were used in PCR. Using immunoSEQ multiplex PCR, the repertoire was profiled, and TCRdb retains in-frame clones only, with some absent. The repertoire holds roughly 100,000 clones, with 80% as singletons. A remark on this clone: Its matching antigen is unknown. Other DNA sequences in the same sample also yield this CDR3.

Sequenced input: PBMCs. This clonotype was sampled from a man aged 25 to 40 in good health and CMV-seropositive. The chain has TRBV7-2 and TRBJ1-2; 8 positions agree with TRBD1. DNA for the CDR3: TGTGCCAGCAGCTCAGACAGGGGTTACGGCTACACCTTC. It yields the protein CASSSDRGYGYTF.